The clone carrying this T cell receptor (beta chain) was detected a few times. One end of the junction fails to match germline, which may point to a read error. This record belongs to a study of blood T cells in healthy people across ages. For the study at large: Every two T cells gave about one barcoded beta molecule via template switching.

Primed by a sample-barcoded 5' primer and a J-beta primer mix, a second PCR proceeded for about 7 to 11 cycles. Every sample returned 2.5 million or more CDR3-containing paired-end reads. Each CDR3 protein gets one entry after TCRdb re-called the 5' RACE reads with MiXCR. Counted here are 550,000 to 750,000 distinct CDR3 sequences, under 25% occurring once; the ten biggest clones make up roughly 3.7%. Each of the donors had roughly 9.3 milliliters of peripheral blood drawn into EDTA-treated Vacutainer tubes. Per sample, extraction of total RNA gave at least 6 micrograms in every case. In germline, CDR1 is DFQATT, CDR2 SNEGSKA (reference sequence). This CDR3 has 14 amino acids.

Input material: blood. The sequence was obtained from a man aged 70-80 years in good health. The chain is built from TRBV20-1 and TRBJ1-4, with a weak D call TRBD1 (5 bases). CDR3 sequence: CSVRDQGGSEKLFF. The CDR3 DNA reads TGCAGTGTTAGAGATCAGGGAGGGAGTGAAAAACTGTTTTTT.